The 20 T cell receptor beta chains listed next were all sequenced from one sample in a study of T cell responses to AZD1222 COVID-19 vaccine. The data were produced by immunoSEQ multiplex PCR, yet TCRdb's version contains in-frame clones alone and is incomplete. The sample yields 110,000 to 150,000 clones, 92% seen once. Sequenced material: peripheral blood, taken on day 0 of AZD1222 vaccination. Every receptor here comes from an adult in good health.

The chain links TRBV7-9 to TRBJ1-1; no clear D. The CDR3 extends over 14 amino acids. V was pared by 5 bases and J by 2 bases, with 12 bases between. Germline V gene sequence: CDR1 SEHNR, CDR2 FQNEAQ (reference sequence). The CDR3 here is CASSPLRENTEAFF. CDR3 DNA: TGTGCCAGCAGCCCATTAAGGGAAAACACTGAAGCTTTCTTT.

The chain couples TRBV3-1 (or the pseudogene TRBV3-2) to TRBJ2-1, with TRBD2 matching over 8 bases. CDR1 is LGHDT and CDR2 is YNNKEL in the germline V gene (reference sequence). The V segment lost 0 bases and the J segment 4 bases; nucleotides outside the gene matches: 8. The CDR3 spans 17 residues. Here the CDR3 reads CASSQDPPSGYYNEQFF. The CDR3 nucleotides are TGTGCCAGCAGCCAAGACCCCCCTAGCGGGTATTACAATGAGCAGTTCTTC.

This clone was detected only once. This chain uses TRBV11-1 with TRBJ2-1; D is unresolved. The V and J ends lost 3 bases and 5 bases respectively, with 8 bases between them. CDR3 size: 13 residues. Germline V lookup: CDR1 SGHAT, CDR2 FQDESV (reference sequence). The CDR3 reads CASSFPPDNEQFF. The CDR3 DNA is TGTGCCAGCAGCTTCCCCCCGGACAATGAGCAGTTCTTC.

The chain couples TRBV5-1 to TRBJ2-3; D is possibly TRBD2 (6 bases). The CDR3 has 15 amino acids. The germline gives CDR1 SGHRS, CDR2 YFSETQ. V lost 4 bases to trimming and J lost 2 bases, with 14 bases between them. The CDR3 DNA reads as TGCGCCAGCAGCCCTAGCGCGCACCCCACAGATACGCAGTATTTT. Encoded protein: CASSPSAHPTDTQYF.

The rearrangement joins TRBV30 to TRBJ1-3, with 10 bases that match TRBD1. The ends lost 6 bases at V and 4 bases at J; junction bases unmatched: 3. Germline lookup yields CDR1 GTSNPN and CDR2 SVGIG (reference sequence). The CDR3 is 13 amino acids. The CDR3 is CACRQGAGNTIYF. In nucleotides, the CDR3 is TGTGCCTGCAGACAGGGGGCCGGAAACACCATATATTTT.

The rearrangement links TRBV5-1 to TRBJ2-7; D not certain. V lost 2 bases and J lost 7, with 10 bases in between. Looked up from germline, CDR1 is SGHRS and CDR2 is YFSETQ. The CDR3 is 12 residues long. Here the CDR3 DNA reads TGCGCCAGCAGCTTTCAAGGGCGTGAGCAGTACTTC. This gives the protein CASSFQGREQYF.

This clone was seen once. The J gene is TRBJ1-5, the V gene TRBV28, with D possibly TRBD1 on 5 matching bases. The V and J ends lost 6 bases and 10 bases respectively, with 19 bases between them. The germline V gene encodes CDR1 MDHEN and CDR2 SYDVKM. The CDR3 is 14 residues long. CDR3 loop: CASRKGGRVGPQHF. Here the CDR3 DNA reads TGTGCCAGCAGAAAAGGCGGCAGGGTAGGTCCCCAGCATTTT.

The genes are TRBV3-1 (or the pseudogene TRBV3-2) and TRBJ2-2; 9 nucleotides match TRBD1. The germline V gene encodes CDR1 LGHDT and CDR2 YNNKEL (reference sequence). The CDR3 has 16 residues. The J segment lost 4 bases and the V segment lost 4 bases, leaving 7 bases of the junction unmatched. The CDR3 sequence: CASSRRGQGRTGELFF. CDR3 in DNA: TGTGCCAGCAGCCGACGGGGACAGGGACGCACCGGGGAGCTGTTTTTT.

The chain employs TRBV10-3 and TRBJ2-1; the D is unclear. Per germline, CDR1 ENHRY and CDR2 SYGVKD. There are 11 residues in the CDR3. The germline V and J ends were trimmed by 3 bases and 7 bases, with 4 bases remaining between them. The CDR3 nucleotides are TGTGCCATCAGTGACCATAATGAGCAGTTCTTC. It specifies CAISDHNEQFF.

The chain carries TRBV12-5 and TRBJ1-5, with D perhaps matching TRBD1 (5 bases). The germline CDR1 and CDR2 sequences are LGHNT and FRNRAP. CDR3 length: 11 residues. Trimming took off 6 bases at V and 10 bases at J, with 10 bases between the two ends. In DNA, the CDR3 is TGTGCTAGTGGCGAGCAGGGACCCCAGCATTTT. Protein product: CASGEQGPQHF.

The gene calls are TRBV7-8 and TRBJ2-5; 8 nucleotides align to TRBD2. V lost 2 bases and J lost 1; bases outside the gene matches: 3. This CDR3 comprises 15 residues. CDR1 SGHVS and CDR2 FQNEAQ come from the germline V gene. The CDR3 DNA reads TGTGCCAGCAGCTTACTGGCGGGGGGCCAAGAGACCCAGTACTTC. Residues: CASSLLAGGQETQYF.

The chain links TRBV10-2 to TRBJ1-1; D gene uncertain. Germline V lookup: CDR1 WSHSY, CDR2 SAAADI. The CDR3 length is 13 residues. V was trimmed by 6 bases and J by 11 bases, leaving 19 bases between them. CDR3 loop: CASRQAADPSAFF. In DNA, the CDR3 is TGCGCCAGCAGGCAGGCGGCGGATCCCTCGGCTTTCTTT.

The chain links TRBV10-3 to TRBJ2-1; TRBD2 might be the D (6 bases). The CDR3 extends over 18 amino acids. V lost 0 bases, J lost 0 bases, and 15 bases lay in between. The germline gives CDR1 ENHRY, CDR2 SYGVKD. CDR3: CAISESHQTRSSYNEQFF. The CDR3 bases are TGTGCCATCAGTGAGTCCCACCAGACTAGGAGCTCCTACAATGAGCAGTTCTTC.

The chain employs TRBV6-4 and TRBJ2-3; D not resolved. Germline values: CDR1 MRHNA, CDR2 SNTAGT. V dropped 3 bases and J dropped 3 bases, with 4 bases sitting between them. The CDR3 spans 12 residues. Written as DNA, the CDR3 is TGTGCCAGCAGTGATGCGACAGATACGCAGTATTTT. This translates into CASSDATDTQYF.

The chain combines TRBV6-5 with TRBJ2-2; D is perhaps TRBD2 (5 bases). This CDR3 region has 13 residues. V was cut by 2 bases and J by 10 bases, with 11 bases left in between. Germline V CDR1 and CDR2: MNHEY, SVGAGI. CDR3 sequence (DNA): TGTGCCAGCAGTTACAGACTGAGGGAGGAGCTGTTTTTT. Protein: CASSYRLREELFF.

The chain carries TRBV6-5 and TRBJ2-7, with D uncertain. This CDR3 has 13 amino acids. The ends were cut back, 6 bases at V and 3 bases at J, with 12 bases in the middle. Germline CDR1 is MNHEY and CDR2 is SVGAGI. The CDR3 spells CASSVVGNYEQYF. The CDR3, as DNA: TGTGCCAGCAGCGTGGTGGGGAACTACGAGCAGTACTTC.

This chain joins TRBV21-1 and TRBJ2-3; TRBD1, the table's D call, was not compared with the DNA. TRBV21-1 is a known pseudogene. The CDR3 covers 16 residues. The CDR3 region is CASSKVGGQVYDTQYF. The CDR3 coding sequence is TGTGCCAGCAGCAAAGTCGGGGGACAGGTCTACGATACGCAGTATTTT.

The chain uses TRBV6-4 and TRBJ2-1; D ambiguous. Germline-derived CDR1 and CDR2 are MRHNA and SNTAGT. V was cut by 1 base and J by 8 bases, with 9 bases left in between. The CDR3 spans 13 residues. Written as DNA, the CDR3 is TGTGCCAGCAGTGACTATGGGATCGATGAGCAGTTCTTC. This translates into CASSDYGIDEQFF.

CDR3 protein: CASSLVGFYEQFF. In nucleotides, the CDR3 is TGTGCCAGCAGCTTAGTCGGGTTCTATGAGCAGTTCTTC. The chain carries TRBV7-2 and TRBJ2-1; D gene uncertain. Germline V gene lookup returns CDR1 SGHTA and CDR2 FQGNSA. Trimming pared 1 base from V and 8 bases from J, leaving 9 bases between. This CDR3 is 13 amino acids long.

The rearrangement joins TRBV19 to TRBJ1-1; 8 bases match TRBD1. Germline loops: CDR1 LNHDA, CDR2 SQIVND (reference sequence). The CDR3 spans 14 residues. The V segment lost 10 bases and the J segment 3 bases; nucleotides outside the gene matches: 10. The CDR3 DNA is TGTGCCACCGTCCAGGGGGCTGTGTACACTGAAGCTTTCTTT. This translates into CATVQGAVYTEAFF.